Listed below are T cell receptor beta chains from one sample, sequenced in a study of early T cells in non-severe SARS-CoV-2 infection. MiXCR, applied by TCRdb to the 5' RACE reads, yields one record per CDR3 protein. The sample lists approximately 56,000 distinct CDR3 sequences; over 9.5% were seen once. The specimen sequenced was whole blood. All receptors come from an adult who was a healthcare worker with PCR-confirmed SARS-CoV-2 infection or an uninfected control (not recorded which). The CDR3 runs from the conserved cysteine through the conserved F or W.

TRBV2	CASSRTGVTETQYF
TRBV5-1	CASSVGQGTTEAFF
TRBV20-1	CSARFSGRGDTGELFF
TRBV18	CASSPRKGSSYNEQFF
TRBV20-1	CSASNGLSYVRGTDTQYF
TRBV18	CASSPPGGVNEKLFF
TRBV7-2	CASSFGLYNEQFF
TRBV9	CASSRGLAREETQYF
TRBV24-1	CATSDSGTGQETQYF
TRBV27	CASSRVQGSGRDTQYF
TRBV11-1	CASSPDRGFSEAFF
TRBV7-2	CASSSQLAGGTGEQFF
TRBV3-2	CASSQGLTGPTGELFF
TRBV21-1	CASRITGSRHEQYF
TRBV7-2	CASSPFSVPVEQFF
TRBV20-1	CSAREYVGRPTDTQYF
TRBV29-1	CSVWTGGMETQYF
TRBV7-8	CASSPRNRDSSYEQYF
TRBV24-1	CATRNRDTGELFF